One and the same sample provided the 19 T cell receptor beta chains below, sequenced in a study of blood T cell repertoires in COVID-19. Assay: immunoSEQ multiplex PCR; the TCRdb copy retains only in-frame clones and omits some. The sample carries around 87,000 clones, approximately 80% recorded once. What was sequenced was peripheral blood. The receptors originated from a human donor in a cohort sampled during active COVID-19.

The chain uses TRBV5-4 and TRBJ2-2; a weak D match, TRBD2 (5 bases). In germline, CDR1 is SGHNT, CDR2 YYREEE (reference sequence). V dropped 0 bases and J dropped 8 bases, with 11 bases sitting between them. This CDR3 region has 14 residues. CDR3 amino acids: CASSLDGNRGELFF. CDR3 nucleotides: TGTGCCAGCAGCTTGGACGGGAATCGGGGGGAGCTGTTTTTT.

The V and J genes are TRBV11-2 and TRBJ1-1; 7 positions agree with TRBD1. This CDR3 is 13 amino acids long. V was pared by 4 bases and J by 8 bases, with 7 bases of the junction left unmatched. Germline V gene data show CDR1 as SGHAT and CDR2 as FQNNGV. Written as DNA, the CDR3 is TGTGCCAGCAGCTCTCGACAGGGAACGGAAGCTTTCTTT. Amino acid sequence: CASSSRQGTEAFF.

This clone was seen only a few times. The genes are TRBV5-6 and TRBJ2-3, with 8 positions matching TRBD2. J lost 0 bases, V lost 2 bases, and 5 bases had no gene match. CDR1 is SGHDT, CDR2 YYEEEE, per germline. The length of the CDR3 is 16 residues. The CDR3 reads CASSFDLAGSTDTQYF. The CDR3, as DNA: TGTGCCAGCAGCTTCGACCTAGCGGGTAGCACAGATACGCAGTATTTT.

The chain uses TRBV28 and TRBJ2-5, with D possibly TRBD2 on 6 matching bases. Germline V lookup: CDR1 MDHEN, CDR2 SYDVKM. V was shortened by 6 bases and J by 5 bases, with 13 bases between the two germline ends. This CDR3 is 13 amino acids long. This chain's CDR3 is CASSLSGGETQYF. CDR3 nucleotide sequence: TGTGCCAGCAGCCTTAGCGGTGGGGAGACCCAGTACTTC.

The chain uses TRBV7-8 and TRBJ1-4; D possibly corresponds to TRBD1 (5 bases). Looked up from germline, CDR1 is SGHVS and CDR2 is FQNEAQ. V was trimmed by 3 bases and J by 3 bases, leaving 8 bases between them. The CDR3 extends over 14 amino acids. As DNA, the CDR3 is TGTGCCAGCAGCTTGACAGATTCTAATGAAAAACTGTTTTTT. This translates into CASSLTDSNEKLFF.

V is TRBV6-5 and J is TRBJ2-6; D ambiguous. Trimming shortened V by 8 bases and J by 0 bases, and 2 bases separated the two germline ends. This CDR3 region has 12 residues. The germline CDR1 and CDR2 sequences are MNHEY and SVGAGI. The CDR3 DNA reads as TGTGCCAGCCTCTCTGGGGCCAACGTCCTGACTTTC. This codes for CASLSGANVLTF.

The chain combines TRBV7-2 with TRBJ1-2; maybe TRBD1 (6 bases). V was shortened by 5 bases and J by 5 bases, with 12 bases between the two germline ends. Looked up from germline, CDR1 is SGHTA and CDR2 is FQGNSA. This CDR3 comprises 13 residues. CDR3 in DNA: TGTGCCAGCAGCCAGCAGGGGTTGTATGGCTACACCTTC. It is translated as CASSQQGLYGYTF.

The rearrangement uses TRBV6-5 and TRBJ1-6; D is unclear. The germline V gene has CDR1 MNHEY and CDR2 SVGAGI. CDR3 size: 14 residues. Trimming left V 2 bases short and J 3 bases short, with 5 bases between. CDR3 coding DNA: TGTGCCAGCAGTTACGGCAGCTATAATTCACCCCTCCACTTT. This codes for CASSYGSYNSPLHF.

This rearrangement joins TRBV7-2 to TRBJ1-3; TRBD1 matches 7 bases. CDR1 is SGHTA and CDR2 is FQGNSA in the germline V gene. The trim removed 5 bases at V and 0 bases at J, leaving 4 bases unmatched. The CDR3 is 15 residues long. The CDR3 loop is CASSRTGFSGNTIYF. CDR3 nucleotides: TGTGCCAGCAGCAGGACAGGCTTCTCTGGAAACACCATATATTTT.

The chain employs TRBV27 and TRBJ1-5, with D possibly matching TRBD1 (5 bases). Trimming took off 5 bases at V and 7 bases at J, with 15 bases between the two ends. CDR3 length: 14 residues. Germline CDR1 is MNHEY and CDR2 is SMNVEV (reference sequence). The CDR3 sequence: CASSPGPAGQPQHF. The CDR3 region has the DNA TGTGCCAGCAGTCCAGGGCCAGCTGGCCAGCCCCAGCATTTT.

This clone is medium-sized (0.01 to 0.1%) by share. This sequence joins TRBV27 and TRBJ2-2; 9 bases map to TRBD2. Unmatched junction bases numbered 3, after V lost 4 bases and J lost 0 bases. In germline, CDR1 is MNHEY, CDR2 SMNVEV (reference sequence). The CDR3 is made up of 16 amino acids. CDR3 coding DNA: TGTGCCAGCAGTTCCCAGCGGGGGGCGAACACCGGGGAGCTGTTTTTT. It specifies CASSSQRGANTGELFF.

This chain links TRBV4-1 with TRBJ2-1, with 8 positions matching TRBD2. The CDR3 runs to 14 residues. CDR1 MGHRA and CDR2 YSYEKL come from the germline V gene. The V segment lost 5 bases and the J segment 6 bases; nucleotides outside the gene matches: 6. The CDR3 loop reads CASSEGGGTNEQFF. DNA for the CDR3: TGCGCCAGCAGCGAGGGCGGGGGGACCAATGAGCAGTTCTTC.

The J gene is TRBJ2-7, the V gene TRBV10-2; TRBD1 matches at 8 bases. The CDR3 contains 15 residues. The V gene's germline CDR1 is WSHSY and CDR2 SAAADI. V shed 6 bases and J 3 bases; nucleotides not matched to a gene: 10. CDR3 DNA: TGCGCCAGCAGCTATTCAGGGGGCTATAGCTACGAGCAGTACTTC. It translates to CASSYSGGYSYEQYF.

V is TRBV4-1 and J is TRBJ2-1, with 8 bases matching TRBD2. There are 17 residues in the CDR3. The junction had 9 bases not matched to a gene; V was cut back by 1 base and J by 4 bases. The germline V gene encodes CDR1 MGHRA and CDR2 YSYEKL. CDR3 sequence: CASSQAGLAVRYNEQFF. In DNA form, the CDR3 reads TGCGCCAGCAGCCAAGCTGGACTAGCTGTTAGGTACAATGAGCAGTTCTTC.

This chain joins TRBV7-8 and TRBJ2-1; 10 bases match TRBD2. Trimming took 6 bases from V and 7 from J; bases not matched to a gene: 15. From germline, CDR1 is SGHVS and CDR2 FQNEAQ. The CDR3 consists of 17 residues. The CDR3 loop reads CASSRSGASGSHNEQFF. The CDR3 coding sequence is TGTGCCAGCAGTCGTAGCGGTGCTAGCGGGAGTCATAATGAGCAGTTCTTC.

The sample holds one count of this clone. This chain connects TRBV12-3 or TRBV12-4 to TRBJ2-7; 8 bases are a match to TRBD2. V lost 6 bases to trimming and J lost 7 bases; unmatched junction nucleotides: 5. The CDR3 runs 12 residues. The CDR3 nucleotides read TGTGCCAGCAGCCTCGGGGGGGCAGAGCAGTACTTC. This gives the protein CASSLGGAEQYF.

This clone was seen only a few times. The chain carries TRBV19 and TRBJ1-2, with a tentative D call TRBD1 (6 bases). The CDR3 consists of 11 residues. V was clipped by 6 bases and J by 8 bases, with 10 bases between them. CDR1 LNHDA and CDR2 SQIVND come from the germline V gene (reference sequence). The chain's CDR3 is CASRQGNGYTF. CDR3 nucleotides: TGTGCCAGTAGACAGGGTAACGGCTACACCTTC.

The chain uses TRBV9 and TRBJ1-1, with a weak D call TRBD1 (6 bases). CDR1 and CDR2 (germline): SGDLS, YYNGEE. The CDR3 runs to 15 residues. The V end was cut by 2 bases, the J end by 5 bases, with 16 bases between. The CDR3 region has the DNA TGTGCCAGCAGCGTCGTCAGGGGACCCGAAACTGAAGCTTTCTTT. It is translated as CASSVVRGPETEAFF.

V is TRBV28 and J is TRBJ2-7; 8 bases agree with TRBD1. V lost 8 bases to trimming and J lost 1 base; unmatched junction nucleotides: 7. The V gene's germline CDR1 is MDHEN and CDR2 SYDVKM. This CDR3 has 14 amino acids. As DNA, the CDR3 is TGTGCCAGCGCAGGGACAGGAGGTTCCTACGAGCAGTACTTC. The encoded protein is CASAGTGGSYEQYF.